Each of the 32 T cell receptor beta chains below was sequenced from the same sample in a study of T cell changes during pregnancy in multiple sclerosis. This table comes from immunoSEQ multiplex PCR, and its TCRdb copy is limited to in-frame clones, with some not included. Among fewer than 65,000 clones, roughly nine tenths were seen once, and the ten largest hold 1% to 1.5%. Sample: peripheral blood, taken after pregnancy. The source of these receptors is a female donor in good health, enrolled as a control in a pregnancy study.

The CDR3 nucleotides are TGTGCCTGGAGTGCTGACAGGGACTACGAGCAGTACTTC. It specifies CAWSADRDYEQYF. J is TRBJ2-7 and V is TRBV30; 7 bases fit TRBD1. Germline assignment: CDR1 GTSNPN and CDR2 SVGIG (reference sequence). This CDR3 has 13 amino acids. V lost 1 base to trimming and J lost 3 bases; unmatched junction nucleotides: 3.

The J gene is TRBJ2-5, the V gene TRBV5-8; TRBD1 agrees at 7 bases. V shed 6 bases and J 5 bases; nucleotides not matched to a gene: 13. This CDR3 is built from 15 residues. Germline CDR1 is SGHTS and CDR2 is YDEGEE. CDR3 region: CASTLWDSRDETQYF. The CDR3 DNA reads TGTGCCAGCACTTTATGGGACAGTCGTGACGAGACCCAGTACTTC.

The chain employs TRBV19 and TRBJ1-2; 8 nucleotides agree with TRBD1. CDR1 and CDR2 (germline): LNHDA, SQIVND (reference sequence). The CDR3 is 15 residues long. V lost 8 bases and J lost 4; bases outside the gene matches: 12. In DNA, the CDR3 is TGTGCCAGTTCCCAAAAGGGACAGGATACCTATGGCTACACCTTC. This encodes CASSQKGQDTYGYTF.

CDR3 loop: CASSLQGTSGELFF. The CDR3 DNA reads as TGCGCCAGCAGCCTTCAGGGTACTTCCGGGGAGCTGTTTTTT. The chain is built from TRBV5-1 and TRBJ2-2, with D tentatively TRBD1 (5 bases). Germline CDR1 SGHRS, CDR2 YFSETQ. V was clipped by 4 bases and J by 6 bases, with 13 bases between them. The CDR3 has 14 residues.

The rearrangement joins TRBV4-2 to TRBJ1-1, with 9 bases lining up with TRBD1. V shed 0 bases and J 0 bases; nucleotides not matched to a gene: 8. The CDR3 consists of 18 residues. Germline V CDR1 and CDR2: LGHNA, YNFKEQ. The CDR3 loop is CASSQESGTGYMNTEAFF. The CDR3 DNA reads as TGTGCCAGCAGCCAAGAATCGGGGACAGGGTACATGAACACTGAAGCTTTCTTT.

The V and J genes are TRBV5-4 and TRBJ1-6; the match to TRBD1 covers 7 bases. The length of the CDR3 is 15 residues. V dropped 5 bases and J dropped 3; count of bases not matched to a gene: 5. In germline, CDR1 is SGHNT, CDR2 YYREEE (reference sequence). CDR3: CASSSGTDYNSPLHF. The CDR3 DNA sequence: TGTGCCAGCAGTTCGGGGACAGACTATAATTCACCCCTCCACTTT.

The V gene is TRBV5-8, the J gene TRBJ2-7; D not certain. The CDR3 runs to 13 residues. The V and J ends lost 1 base and 5 bases respectively, with 10 bases between them. Germline CDR1 reads SGHTS; CDR2 reads YDEGEE. The CDR3 region is CASSLLGANEQYF. DNA of the CDR3: TGTGCCAGCAGCTTGCTCGGAGCGAACGAGCAGTACTTC.

This chain uses TRBV19 with TRBJ1-1; 7 positions match TRBD1. The CDR3 has 14 residues. Trimming cost V 9 bases and J 4 bases; bases outside gene matches: 11. Germline V CDR1 and CDR2: LNHDA, SQIVND (reference sequence). CDR3 protein: CASQQGQSGTEAFF. The CDR3 DNA reads TGTGCCAGCCAACAGGGGCAATCAGGCACTGAAGCTTTCTTT.

The chain employs TRBV27 and TRBJ1-5, with 8 bases that match TRBD1. The V segment lost 6 bases and the J segment 1 base; nucleotides outside the gene matches: 11. This CDR3 is 17 amino acids long. Per the germline V gene, CDR1 is MNHEY and CDR2 is SMNVEV (reference sequence). The CDR3 DNA sequence: TGTGCCAGCAGAGGACAGGGTTTCCTTATAAGCAATCAGCCCCAGCATTTT. Its protein product is CASRGQGFLISNQPQHF.

The J gene is TRBJ1-1, the V gene TRBV6-5; TRBD1 aligns across 7 bases. Germline V gives CDR1 MNHEY, CDR2 SVGAGI. This CDR3 region has 14 residues. V lost 7 bases and J lost 6; bases outside the gene matches: 11. The CDR3 spells CASIDYEGAPEAFF. DNA of the CDR3: TGTGCCAGCATCGACTATGAGGGGGCCCCTGAAGCTTTCTTT.

This clone was detected a few times. The chain links TRBV7-2 to TRBJ1-6; D is possibly TRBD1 (5 bases). This CDR3 contains 13 residues. V lost 5 bases, J lost 9 bases, and 11 bases lay in between. Germline V gene lookup returns CDR1 SGHTA and CDR2 FQGNSA. The CDR3 DNA reads as TGTGCCAGCAGCACACCAGGGTTTTCACCCCTCCACTTT. Its translation: CASSTPGFSPLHF.

This chain connects TRBV15 to TRBJ1-1; D call uncertain. This CDR3 region has 15 residues. V lost 0 bases and J lost 2, with 10 bases in between. Germline CDR1 and CDR2: LNHNV and YYDKDF (reference sequence). CDR3 loop: CATSRERISNTEAFF. The CDR3, as DNA: TGTGCCACCAGCAGAGAGAGGATCAGTAACACTGAAGCTTTCTTT.

J is TRBJ2-2 and V is TRBV12-5, with TRBD2 identical over 11 bases. The CDR3 runs to 18 residues. Germline loops: CDR1 LGHNT, CDR2 FRNRAP. Trimming took 0 bases from V and 0 from J; bases not matched to a gene: 3. CDR3 sequence: CASGLVRLAGTNTGELFF. In DNA, the CDR3 is TGTGCTAGTGGTTTGGTACGACTAGCGGGGACGAACACCGGGGAGCTGTTTTTT.

The chain combines TRBV7-9 with TRBJ1-2; D might be TRBD1 (5 bases). With 1 base removed from V and 3 bases from J, the gap between germline ends came to 9 bases. Germline V gene data show CDR1 as SEHNR and CDR2 as FQNEAQ (reference sequence). CDR3 length: 14 residues. The CDR3 protein is CASSLVGGYYGYTF. In DNA, the CDR3 is TGTGCCAGCAGCTTAGTTGGGGGGTACTATGGCTACACCTTC.

The V call is TRBV12-5, the J call TRBJ2-3; 16 nucleotides align to TRBD2. This CDR3 is built from 17 residues. After removal of 4 bases from V and 3 bases from J, the junction contained 4 bases not matched to a gene. Germline lookup yields CDR1 LGHNT and CDR2 FRNRAP. The DNA of the CDR3 is TGTGCTAGTGGTTACGGGACTAGCGGGGGGGTGACAGATACGCAGTATTTT. This codes for CASGYGTSGGVTDTQYF.

This clone was recorded a few times. The chain has TRBV19 and TRBJ1-1; TRBD1 might be the D (5 bases). Trimming stripped 1 base from V and 0 bases from J, with 9 bases between. The CDR3 is 15 amino acids. Germline V gene data show CDR1 as LNHDA and CDR2 as SQIVND (reference sequence). The CDR3 DNA sequence: TGTGCCAGTAGTATAGGCCCAGGGATGAACACTGAAGCTTTCTTT. Its translation is CASSIGPGMNTEAFF.

V is TRBV5-6 and J is TRBJ1-2, with D tentatively TRBD1 (5 bases). Trimming removed 4 bases at V and 4 bases at J, with 14 bases between. Germline V CDR1 and CDR2: SGHDT, YYEEEE. The CDR3 runs 14 residues. CDR3 protein: CASSALGGTYGYTF. DNA of the CDR3: TGTGCCAGCAGCGCGCTGGGGGGGACCTATGGCTACACCTTC. The whole variable domain, remainder taken from reference TRBV5-6 and TRBJ1-2, is DAGVTQSPTHLIKTRGQQVTLRCSPKSGHDTVSWYQQALGQGPQFIFQYYEEEERQRGNFPDRFSGHQFPNYSSELNVNALLLGDSALYLCASSALGGTYGYTFGSGTRLTVV.

The rearrangement links TRBV5-1 to TRBJ2-2, with 7 positions matching TRBD2. Per the germline V gene, CDR1 is SGHRS and CDR2 is YFSETQ. The CDR3 spans 16 residues. Trimming cost V 0 bases and J 5 bases; bases outside gene matches: 7. For the CDR3, the DNA is TGCGCCAGCAGCTTGGAAGCGGGGCTAGGAACCGGGGAGCTGTTTTTT. Translating it yields CASSLEAGLGTGELFF.

The chain employs TRBV12-1 and TRBJ2-5; the D call in the table, TRBD2, was not verified against the DNA. TRBV12-1 constitutes a pseudogene. There are 13 residues in the CDR3. The chain's CDR3 is CASSPTGWETQYF. CDR3 nucleotide sequence: TGTGCCAGCAGCCCCACCGGTTGGGAGACCCAGTACTTC.

This clone was recorded only once. The chain has TRBV5-1 and TRBJ2-5; 10 bases are a match to TRBD1. CDR1 SGHRS and CDR2 YFSETQ come from the germline V gene. The CDR3 covers 16 residues. V was pared by 3 bases and J by 1 base, with 6 bases of the junction left unmatched. The CDR3 reads CASSYGQGGTQETQYF. The CDR3, as DNA: TGCGCCAGCAGCTACGGACAGGGGGGAACCCAAGAGACCCAGTACTTC. Full variable domain (missing parts from reference TRBV5-1 and TRBJ2-5): KAGVTQTPRYLIKTRGQQVTLSCSPISGHRSVSWYQQTPGQGLQFLFEYFSETQRNKGNFPGRFSGRQFSNSRSEMNVSTLELGDSALYLCASSYGQGGTQETQYFGPGTRLLVL.

V usage is TRBV18 and J usage is TRBJ2-1; no clear D gene. The CDR3 has 14 amino acids. Germline V gene data show CDR1 as KGHSH and CDR2 as LQKENI. V was trimmed by 3 bases and J by 5 bases, leaving 11 bases between them. The CDR3 here is CASSPEQVHNEQFF. The CDR3 bases are TGTGCCAGCTCACCTGAGCAGGTACACAATGAGCAGTTCTTC.

This clone was counted a single time. This chain uses TRBV7-9 with TRBJ2-7, with 9 bases identical to TRBD2. The CDR3 totals 15 residues. Germline V CDR1 and CDR2: SEHNR, FQNEAQ (reference sequence). J lost 2 bases, V lost 5 bases, and 7 bases had no gene match. The CDR3 loop is CASSASGGGAYEQYF. CDR3 in DNA: TGTGCCAGCAGCGCCAGTGGCGGGGGGGCCTACGAGCAGTACTTC.

V and J are TRBV30 and TRBJ2-5; the match to TRBD1 covers 8 bases. CDR3 length equals 14 residues. With V trimmed by 2 bases and J by 4 bases, 6 bases remained unmatched. The V gene's germline CDR1 is GTSNPN and CDR2 SVGIG (reference sequence). DNA for the CDR3: TGTGCCTGGAGTAAGGACAGGGTGGTAGAGACCCAGTACTTC. Residues: CAWSKDRVVETQYF.

This chain joins TRBV30 and TRBJ1-6; D call uncertain. This CDR3 has 13 amino acids. Germline CDR1 reads GTSNPN; CDR2 reads SVGIG (reference sequence). Deletions cut 4 bases from V and 3 bases from J, with 7 bases between. In nucleotides, the CDR3 is TGTGCCTGGACGGGGTACTATAATTCACCCCTCCACTTT. Protein sequence: CAWTGYYNSPLHF.

The chain combines TRBV10-3 with TRBJ2-2; D perhaps matches TRBD1 (6 bases). This CDR3 spans 15 amino acids. V lost 3 bases to trimming and J lost 1 base, with 9 bases between them. CDR1 and CDR2 (germline): ENHRY, SYGVKD. In DNA form, the CDR3 reads TGTGCCATCAGTGAAACAGGGAAGAACACCGGGGAGCTGTTTTTT. Translating gives CAISETGKNTGELFF.

The J gene is TRBJ2-7, the V gene TRBV6-6, with TRBD1 as a possible D gene (6 bases). Trimming removed 9 bases at V and 6 bases at J, with 12 bases between. CDR3 length equals 11 residues. The germline gives CDR1 MNHNY, CDR2 SVGAGI (reference sequence). Here the CDR3 reads CASTTGSEQYF. CDR3 sequence (DNA): TGTGCCAGTACCACAGGGTCCGAGCAGTACTTC.

J is TRBJ2-3 and V is TRBV5-4, with a weak D call TRBD2 (6 bases). Germline CDR1 is SGHNT and CDR2 is YYREEE (reference sequence). Trimming pared 0 bases from V and 5 bases from J, leaving 7 bases between. The CDR3 loop spans 13 amino acids. This CDR3 reads CASSLAREDTQYF. DNA of the CDR3: TGTGCCAGCAGCTTGGCGCGGGAAGATACGCAGTATTTT.

J is TRBJ1-1 and V is TRBV6-5; 7 bases line up with TRBD1. The CDR3 is made up of 14 amino acids. Germline V gives CDR1 MNHEY, CDR2 SVGAGI. With 3 bases clipped from V and 5 bases from J, the junction kept 6 bases outside the gene matches. CDR3 DNA sequence: TGTGCCAGCAGTTATAAGGGGGCGTCTACTGAAGCTTTCTTT. This gives the protein CASSYKGASTEAFF.

This clone appeared a few times. J is TRBJ2-2 and V is TRBV11-3; 9 bases align to TRBD1. V trimming: 5 bases; J trimming: 7 bases; junction bases outside the gene matches: 8. Per the germline V gene, CDR1 is SGHNT and CDR2 is YENEEA. CDR3 length: 15 amino acids. CDR3 DNA sequence: TGTGCCAGCAGCCCACGGGACAGGGTAATCGGGGAGCTGTTTTTT. Amino acid sequence: CASSPRDRVIGELFF.

J is TRBJ1-2 and V is TRBV19, with unresolved D. Germline CDR1 reads LNHDA; CDR2 reads SQIVND (reference sequence). The CDR3 has 12 amino acids. The V gene lost 8 bases and the J gene lost 4 bases, with 11 bases spanning the gap. As DNA, the CDR3 is TGTGCCAGTTTCGAGGCAGTCTATGGCTACACCTTC. It codes for CASFEAVYGYTF.

The chain employs TRBV14 and TRBJ1-2; 11 nucleotides agree with TRBD1. Trimming at V came to 4 bases and at J to 6 bases, leaving 7 bases not matched to a gene. This CDR3 region has 15 residues. The germline CDR1 and CDR2 sequences are SGHDN and FVKESK. CDR3 sequence: CASSLSGTGGNGYTF. DNA of the CDR3: TGTGCCAGCAGCCTCTCTGGGACAGGGGGAAATGGCTACACCTTC.

The table lists this clone with a few counts. This sequence joins TRBV4-2 and TRBJ2-1; 10 bases fit TRBD2. Losses at the gene ends were 1 base for V and 3 bases for J; bases not matched to a gene: 3. Germline CDR1 is LGHNA and CDR2 is YNFKEQ. This CDR3 comprises 16 residues. The CDR3 nucleotides read TGTGCCAGCAGCCAAGGGGAGCGGGGGGGCTACAATGAGCAGTTCTTC. Its protein product is CASSQGERGGYNEQFF.